Here is one T cell receptor beta chain with its context. Original handling: Amplification from reference gene primers served as the basis for estimated nucleated cell counts. Clones were read by immunoSEQ multiplex PCR, and TCRdb kept only the in-frame ones, dropping some. The V and J calls and clone size were taken over from that table, and D and trimming were inferred from the DNA. The sample includes 130,000 to 150,000 clones, 75% to 85% of them seen just once. This entry belongs to a study of blood T cell repertoires in COVID-19. The wider study: Italy, Spain and the United States were the sources of the convalescent and acute COVID-19 samples. PBMCs, B-cell-depleted T cells, or T cells provided the cDNA or gDNA that made up the material.

There are 13 residues in the CDR3. V trimming: 5 bases; J trimming: 10 bases; junction bases outside the gene matches: 7. One Seattle source followed patients from active infection through their disease course. The chain recombines TRBV12-3 or TRBV12-4 with TRBJ1-4; 7 positions agree with TRBD1. The source of this sequence is a woman aged 65 to 85 with COVID-19, enrolled during active disease. The sample taken for sequencing was peripheral blood. The CDR3 sequence: CASSPRGSGKLFF. CDR3 coding DNA: TGTGCCAGCAGTCCCAGGGGGTCGGGAAAACTGTTTTTT.